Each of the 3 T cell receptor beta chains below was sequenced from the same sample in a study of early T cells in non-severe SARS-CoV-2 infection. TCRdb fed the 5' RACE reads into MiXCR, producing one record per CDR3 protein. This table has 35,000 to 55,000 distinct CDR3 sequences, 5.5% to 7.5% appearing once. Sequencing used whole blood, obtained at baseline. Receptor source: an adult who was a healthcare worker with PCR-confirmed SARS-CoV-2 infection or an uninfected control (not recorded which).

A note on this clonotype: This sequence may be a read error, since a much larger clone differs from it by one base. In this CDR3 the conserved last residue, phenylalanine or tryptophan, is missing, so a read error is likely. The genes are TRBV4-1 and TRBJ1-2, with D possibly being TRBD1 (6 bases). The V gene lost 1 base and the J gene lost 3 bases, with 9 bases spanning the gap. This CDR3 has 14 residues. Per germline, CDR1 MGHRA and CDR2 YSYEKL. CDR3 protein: CASSQAGAYYGYTS. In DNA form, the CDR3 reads TGCGCCAGCAGCCAAGCGGGGGCCTACTATGGCTACACCTCC.

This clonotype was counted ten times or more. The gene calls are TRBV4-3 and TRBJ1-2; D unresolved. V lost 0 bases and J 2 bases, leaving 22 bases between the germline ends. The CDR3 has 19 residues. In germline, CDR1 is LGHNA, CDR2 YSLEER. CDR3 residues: CASSQDFPHNRDSNYGYTF. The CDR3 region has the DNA TGCGCCAGCAGCCAAGACTTTCCTCACAACCGGGATTCCAACTATGGCTACACCTTC.

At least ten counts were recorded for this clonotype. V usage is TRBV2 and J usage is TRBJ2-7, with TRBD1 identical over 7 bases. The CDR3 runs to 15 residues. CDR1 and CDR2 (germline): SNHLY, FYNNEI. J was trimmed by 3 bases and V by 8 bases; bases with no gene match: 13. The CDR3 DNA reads TGTGCCAGCGCGGAGATCCGGGACAGAAACTACGAGCAGTACTTC. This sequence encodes CASAEIRDRNYEQYF. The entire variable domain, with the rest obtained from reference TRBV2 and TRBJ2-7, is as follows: EPEVTQTPSHQVTQMGQEVILRCVPISNHLYFYWYRQILGQKVEFLVSFYNNEISEKSEIFDDQFSVERPDGSNFTLKIRSTKLEDSAMYFCASAEIRDRNYEQYFGPGTRLTVT.